The 17 T cell receptor beta chains reported below all come from one sample, sequenced in a study of regulatory T cells in long-lasting Graves disease. The time point: newly diagnosed GD, antithyroid drugs for less than 3 months. PBMC RNA served as the TCR library source. Building the TCR beta libraries relied on iRepertoire HTBI primers, and CDR3 regions underwent Arm-PCR. TCRdb reanalysed the multiplex PCR reads using MiXCR and keeps one entry per CDR3 protein. Here the sample spans approximately 460,000 distinct CDR3 sequences, about 17% being singletons. The same data also went into a second study, on T cells in Graves' hyperthyroidism and ophthalmopathy.

The sample consisted of peripheral blood mononuclear cells (PBMCs), taken at new diagnosis, from a patient treated with antithyroid drugs. The receptors derive from a woman aged 25 to 39 with Graves disease.

In its sample, this clonotype was seen a few times. The rearrangement uses TRBV19 and TRBJ2-1; D gene unclear. Trimming pared 2 bases from V and 0 bases from J, leaving 8 bases between. Germline-derived CDR1 and CDR2 are LNHDA and SQIVND (reference sequence). The CDR3 length is 15 residues. This chain's CDR3 is CASSISRNSYNEQFF. Written as DNA, the CDR3 is TGTGCCAGTAGTATATCGCGGAACTCCTACAATGAGCAGTTCTTC.

This clonotype came up many times. The chain employs TRBV30 and TRBJ2-5; no definite D call. The CDR3 runs 13 residues. Germline loops: CDR1 GTSNPN, CDR2 SVGIG (reference sequence). Trimming left V 0 bases short and J 4 bases short, with 9 bases between. The CDR3 sequence: CAWSVSPVETQYF. CDR3 nucleotide sequence: TGTGCCTGGAGTGTATCGCCAGTAGAGACCCAGTACTTC.

This clonotype came up many times. The gene calls are TRBV12-3 or TRBV12-4 and TRBJ2-6; D may be TRBD1 or TRBD2 (5 bases each). Trimming stripped 3 bases from V and 0 bases from J, with 15 bases between. The CDR3 has 18 residues. Here the CDR3 reads CASSFPKSGGSGANVLTF. The CDR3, as DNA: TGTGCCAGCAGTTTCCCCAAGTCTGGGGGCTCTGGGGCCAACGTCCTGACTTTC.

The chain carries TRBV7-3 and TRBJ2-1; 12 bases line up with TRBD2. Germline assignment: CDR1 SGHTA and CDR2 FQGTGA. The junction had 6 bases not matched to a gene; V was cut back by 5 bases and J by 7 bases. The CDR3 spans 15 residues. Written as DNA, the CDR3 is TGTGCCAGCAGCCCTCTAGCGGGAGGGTTTAATGAGCAGTTCTTC. It translates to CASSPLAGGFNEQFF.

This clonotype was observed many times. The genes are TRBV5-1 and TRBJ2-2; no definite D call. Trimming removed 0 bases from V and 3 bases from J, with 12 bases in between. The CDR3 runs 16 residues. Germline CDR1 SGHRS, CDR2 YFSETQ. The CDR3 sequence: CASSLEAGGDTGELFF. As DNA, the CDR3 is TGCGCCAGCAGCTTGGAGGCAGGTGGGGACACCGGGGAGCTGTTTTTT.

The chain employs TRBV4-1 and TRBJ1-2; D gene ambiguous. Trimming took 1 base from V and 10 from J, leaving 10 bases between them. Germline V lookup: CDR1 MGHRA, CDR2 YSYEKL. This CDR3 is 12 amino acids long. The CDR3 region has the DNA TGCGCCAGCAGCCAAGTAACGGGCGACTACACCTTC. This sequence encodes CASSQVTGDYTF.

The chain uses TRBV20-1 and TRBJ2-1; D possibly corresponds to TRBD1 (6 bases). This CDR3 has 13 amino acids. V gave up 5 bases and J gave up 1 base, with 9 bases separating them. In germline, CDR1 is DFQATT, CDR2 SNEGSKA (reference sequence). The CDR3 sequence: CSAQRGSYNEQFF. For the CDR3, the DNA is TGCAGTGCTCAGAGGGGGTCCTACAATGAGCAGTTCTTC.

Concerning this clonotype itself: Possible read error: a much larger clone is one base away. This CDR3 fails to terminate in the conserved phenylalanine or tryptophan, so it likely reflects a read error. The genes are TRBV29-1 and TRBJ1-1; 7 bases align to TRBD1. V was clipped by 6 bases and J by 4 bases; unmatched bases: 5. The CDR3 is made up of 12 amino acids. CDR1 is SQVTM and CDR2 is ANQGSEA in the germline V gene. The CDR3 nucleotides read TGCAGCGTGACTTACAGGGGCACTGAAGCTTTCTCT. It translates to CSVTYRGTEAFS.

The genes are TRBV29-1 and TRBJ2-5; D is perhaps TRBD1 or TRBD2 (5 bases each). V lost 7 bases to trimming and J lost 7 bases, with 13 bases between them. CDR1 is SQVTM, CDR2 ANQGSEA, per germline. The CDR3 consists of 11 residues. The CDR3 DNA sequence: TGCAGCGCCGAGGGGCGGAGGACCCAGTACTTC. Protein product: CSAEGRRTQYF.

This chain uses TRBV12-3 or TRBV12-4 with TRBJ2-1; D gene ambiguous. Trimming took 8 bases from V and 5 from J, leaving 16 bases between them. This CDR3 spans 14 amino acids. The CDR3 DNA reads as TGTGCCAGCGTTGGAGAGCAGGCAAACAATGAGCAGTTCTTC. Translated: CASVGEQANNEQFF.

This clonotype was observed a handful of times. The chain has TRBV6-2 or TRBV6-3 and TRBJ2-7; 8 bases are shared with TRBD1. This CDR3 is 14 amino acids long. The germline V gene has CDR1 MNHEY and CDR2 SVGEGT. The trim removed 6 bases at V and 2 bases at J, leaving 6 bases unmatched. The CDR3 DNA sequence: TGTGCCAGCAGCGACAGGGGAAGGGCCTACGAGCAGTACTTC. Encoded protein: CASSDRGRAYEQYF.

This clonotype was observed at least ten times. The gene calls are TRBV2 and TRBJ2-1; 7 bases align to TRBD2. The V and J ends lost 0 bases and 3 bases, in that order; junction bases with no gene match: 2. The CDR3 has 15 amino acids. The V gene's germline CDR1 is SNHLY and CDR2 FYNNEI. CDR3 sequence: CASSEALAVYNEQFF. The CDR3 DNA reads as TGTGCCAGCAGTGAAGCGCTAGCGGTCTACAATGAGCAGTTCTTC.

This clonotype has at least ten counts. V and J are TRBV3-1 and TRBJ2-1; the D gene is possibly TRBD2 (5 bases). This CDR3 contains 15 residues. Per the germline V gene, CDR1 is LGHDT and CDR2 is YNNKEL (reference sequence). V was trimmed by 3 bases and J by 5 bases, leaving 14 bases between them. CDR3 sequence reads: CASSHSGRRDNEQFF. The CDR3 region has the DNA TGTGCCAGCAGCCACAGCGGTCGACGGGACAATGAGCAGTTCTTC.

This clonotype was observed a few times. The CDR3 nucleotides are TGTGCCAGCAGTTTACTAGCGGGAGTGAAGACCCAGTACTTC. Amino acids: CASSLLAGVKTQYF. The V and J genes are TRBV28 and TRBJ2-5; 10 bases are a match to TRBD2. CDR3 size: 14 residues. After removal of 2 bases from V and 6 bases from J, the junction contained 3 bases not matched to a gene. From germline, CDR1 is MDHEN and CDR2 SYDVKM.

This clonotype was counted at least ten times. This chain joins TRBV12-3 or TRBV12-4 and TRBJ2-7, with 14 positions matching TRBD2. The J segment lost 6 bases and the V segment lost 7 bases, leaving 5 bases of the junction unmatched. The CDR3 is made up of 14 amino acids. DNA of the CDR3: TGTGCCAGCAAGAGTGGGACTAGCGGGAGCGAGCAGTACTTC. Protein product: CASKSGTSGSEQYF.

This clonotype showed up just a few times. The chain joins TRBV14 to TRBJ2-1; D may be TRBD2 (6 bases). Deletions cut 3 bases from V and 8 bases from J, with 17 bases between. The V gene's germline CDR1 is SGHDN and CDR2 FVKESK. The CDR3 consists of 15 residues. CDR3 residues: CASSQDRGGPDEQFF. The CDR3 DNA follows: TGTGCCAGCAGCCAGGACCGGGGAGGACCAGATGAGCAGTTCTTC.

The rearrangement uses TRBV11-2 and TRBJ2-1; TRBD2 matches at 7 bases. The V gene end was trimmed by 5 bases and the J gene end by 8 bases; junction bases not matched to a gene: 12. Germline V CDR1 and CDR2: SGHAT, FQNNGV. The CDR3 spans 15 residues. DNA for the CDR3: TGTGCCAGCAGCCGGAGCGGGACGGGTAGGGATGAGCAGTTCTTC. As protein: CASSRSGTGRDEQFF.